This is a list of T cell receptor beta chains from one sample in a study of shared clonotypes between healthy human individuals. The repertoire was sequenced with immunoSEQ multiplex PCR; TCRdb's copy has only in-frame clones and lacks some. The table lists about 110,000 clones, about 63% of them singletons. The sequenced sample was memory CD8+ T cells sorted from blood. The receptors derive from a woman in her 30s in good health. Both conserved end residues are part of each CDR3. D genes are given only for firm matches. The size of a clone is reported for some rows only, either as once, few or many, or as a class for expanded clones.

V gene: TRBV19; D gene: TRBD1; J gene: TRBJ1-3; clone size: many; CDR3 DNA: TGTGCCAGTAGTCTATGGACAGGGATTACTGGAAACACCATATATTTT; CDR3 protein: CASSLWTGITGNTIYF
V gene: TRBV7-9; D gene: TRBD1; J gene: TRBJ1-1; clone size: -; CDR3 DNA: TGTGCCAGCAGCTCCCACCGACTCGGACAGGGGTCCGAAGCTTTCTTT; CDR3 protein: CASSSHRLGQGSEAFF
V gene: TRBV2; D gene: TRBD1; J gene: TRBJ2-7; clone size: few; CDR3 DNA: TGTGCCAGCAGAAATGACAGGGACGTGAACGAGCAGTACTTC; CDR3 protein: CASRNDRDVNEQYF
V gene: TRBV25-1; D gene: TRBD2; J gene: TRBJ2-1; clone size: -; CDR3 DNA: TGTGCCAGCAGTCCACTAGCGGGTGACTACAATGAGCAGTTCTTC; CDR3 protein: CASSPLAGDYNEQFF
V gene: TRBV20-1; D gene: -; J gene: TRBJ2-7; clone size: -; CDR3 DNA: TGCAGTGCAAAGGAAGTCTACGAGCAGTACTTC; CDR3 protein: CSAKEVYEQYF
V gene: TRBV5-1; D gene: -; J gene: TRBJ1-4; clone size: -; CDR3 DNA: TGCGCCAGCAGACCGGCGAGGGGAGACGAAAAACTGTTTTTT; CDR3 protein: CASRPARGDEKLFF
V gene: TRBV7-6; D gene: -; J gene: TRBJ2-2; clone size: few; CDR3 DNA: TGTGCCAGCAGCTTAGACGGGTCCGGGGAGCTGTTTTTT; CDR3 protein: CASSLDGSGELFF
V gene: TRBV9; D gene: -; J gene: TRBJ2-3; clone size: -; CDR3 DNA: TGTGCCAGCAGCGTCGCCGGGACAAACACAGATACGCAGTATTTT; CDR3 protein: CASSVAGTNTDTQYF
V gene: TRBV2; D gene: -; J gene: TRBJ1-2; clone size: -; CDR3 DNA: TGTGCCAGCAGTCTCACAGGGCCCTATGGCTACACCTTC; CDR3 protein: CASSLTGPYGYTF
V gene: TRBV27; D gene: -; J gene: TRBJ2-5; clone size: -; CDR3 DNA: TGTGCCAGCAGTACAGGACAGACCCAGTACTTC; CDR3 protein: CASSTGQTQYF
V gene: TRBV28; D gene: -; J gene: TRBJ1-4; clone size: -; CDR3 DNA: TGTGCCAGCAGTGCCGCCGGAGTCAGCTCATTGCCCAGCGAAAAACTGTTTTTT; CDR3 protein: CASSAAGVSSLPSEKLFF
V gene: TRBV5-4; D gene: -; J gene: TRBJ1-5; clone size: -; CDR3 DNA: TGTGCCAGCAGGAAATGGGGGAGTGGTCAGCCCCAGCATTTT; CDR3 protein: CASRKWGSGQPQHF
V gene: TRBV28; D gene: -; J gene: TRBJ1-1; clone size: -; CDR3 DNA: TGTGCCAGCGGGTTCGCTGAAGCTTTCTTT; CDR3 protein: CASGFAEAFF
V gene: TRBV13; D gene: -; J gene: TRBJ2-3; clone size: -; CDR3 DNA: TGTGCCAGCAGCTTTAACGGGATTAGCACAGATACGCAGTATTTT; CDR3 protein: CASSFNGISTDTQYF
V gene: TRBV6-4; D gene: TRBD2; J gene: TRBJ2-1; clone size: -; CDR3 DNA: TGTGCCAGCAGCCGCAGCGGGAGCCTCTACAATGAGCAGTTCTTC; CDR3 protein: CASSRSGSLYNEQFF
V gene: TRBV4-1; D gene: TRBD1; J gene: TRBJ1-2; clone size: -; CDR3 DNA: TGCGCCAGCAGCCATACACAGGGGAGGTATGGCTACACCTTC; CDR3 protein: CASSHTQGRYGYTF
V gene: TRBV6-1; D gene: -; J gene: TRBJ1-1; clone size: -; CDR3 DNA: TGTGCCAGCAGGCCAGGGGTGGTTCGCACTGAAGCTTTCTTT; CDR3 protein: CASRPGVVRTEAFF
V gene: TRBV25-1; D gene: TRBD1; J gene: TRBJ1-2; clone size: -; CDR3 DNA: TGTGCCAGCAGTGAACGGGACAGCTATGGCTACACCTTC; CDR3 protein: CASSERDSYGYTF
V gene: TRBV2; D gene: -; J gene: TRBJ2-7; clone size: -; CDR3 DNA: TGTGCCAGCAGGAGAGGGAATTCGGACGAGCAGTACTTC; CDR3 protein: CASRRGNSDEQYF
V gene: TRBV5-1; D gene: -; J gene: TRBJ1-1; clone size: -; CDR3 DNA: TGCGCCAGCAGCCCCGATAGGGGGGGAGAGGGCACTGAAGCTTTCTTT; CDR3 protein: CASSPDRGGEGTEAFF
V gene: TRBV9; D gene: -; J gene: TRBJ2-3; clone size: -; CDR3 DNA: TGTGCCAGCAGCCCGACAGGGACTGGCACAGATACGCAGTATTTT; CDR3 protein: CASSPTGTGTDTQYF
V gene: TRBV29-1; D gene: TRBD2; J gene: TRBJ2-7; clone size: -; CDR3 DNA: TGCAGCGTGCCCGTCTGGGCGGGAGGGCGCAACGAGCAGTACTTC; CDR3 protein: CSVPVWAGGRNEQYF
V gene: TRBV25-1; D gene: TRBD2; J gene: TRBJ2-1; clone size: -; CDR3 DNA: TGTGCCAGCAGTGAATCTCGGACTAGCGAGAGCTCCTACAATGAGCAGTTCTTC; CDR3 protein: CASSESRTSESSYNEQFF
V gene: TRBV19; D gene: -; J gene: TRBJ2-2; clone size: many; CDR3 DNA: TGTGCCAGTAGTCAAATCGAGACCTGGGACGCCGGGGAGCTGTTTTTT; CDR3 protein: CASSQIETWDAGELFF
V gene: TRBV28; D gene: -; J gene: TRBJ2-7; clone size: -; CDR3 DNA: TGTGCCAGCAGCAGCCCTAGCGAAACGTCCTACGAGCAGTACTTC; CDR3 protein: CASSSPSETSYEQYF
V gene: TRBV19; D gene: -; J gene: TRBJ1-1; clone size: -; CDR3 DNA: TGTGCCAGTAGTATAGTCTCGGAATCTGAAGCTTTCTTT; CDR3 protein: CASSIVSESEAFF
V gene: TRBV4-2; D gene: -; J gene: TRBJ2-1; clone size: -; CDR3 DNA: TGTGCCAGCAGCCAAGATCCCCGGGGCTCCTACAATGAGCAGTTCTTC; CDR3 protein: CASSQDPRGSYNEQFF